The text below deals with one T cell receptor beta chain. As yet, its antigen is unknown. This sample was included in a study of shared clonotypes between healthy human individuals. Study overall: Donors consisted of two women and a few men between 18 and 49. General study findings and limits: Expectations were that clonotype sharing among donors would be affected by sequencing depth. Naive CD4 clonotypes were shared across a handful of donors at roughly 5%.

Healthy and HIV-negative, the adult donors had no recent acute infections or vaccinations. Trimming stripped 0 bases from V and 1 base from J, with 13 bases between. This CDR3 spans 16 amino acids. Germline CDR1 reads MNHNY; CDR2 reads SVGAGI (reference sequence). TCRdb's copy holds only in-frame clones and misses some; the assay was immunoSEQ multiplex PCR. The data show 850,000 to 1,200,000 clones, with around four fifths seen just once and about 1.5% held by the top ten. V and J are TRBV6-6 and TRBJ2-7, with D perhaps TRBD1 (5 bases). Material for sequencing was memory CD4+ T cells sorted from blood. Documented subset: CD45RA-negative fraction. The clonotype was recovered from a man aged 18 to 29 in good health. Here the CDR3 DNA reads TGTGCCAGCAGTTACTCGGGGCTCCAGAAATCCTACGAGCAGTACTTC. Protein product: CASSYSGLQKSYEQYF.